Listed below are T cell receptor beta chains from one sample, sequenced in a study of blood T cell repertoires in COVID-19. Libraries were prepared by immunoSEQ multiplex PCR; TCRdb keeps only in-frame clonotypes and omits some of them. The sample gives approximately 220,000 clones, around 87% of which show up once; over 2.5% is in the top ten. Input material: peripheral blood. The receptor source for this set is a man in his fifties or sixties with acute or convalescent COVID-19. Both conserved end residues are part of each CDR3. The order of the fields is D gene, V gene, J gene, clone size, CDR3 protein, CDR3 DNA. A D gene is named only where the DNA matches it firmly. Where a row states a size, it is once, few, many or the class of an expanded clone; other rows omit it.

>-|TRBV9|TRBJ1-6|-
CASSVAFNSPLHF
TGTGCCAGCAGCGTAGCATTTAATTCACCCCTCCACTTT
>-|TRBV5-1|TRBJ1-3|-
CASSLLMLNSGNTIYF
TGCGCCAGCAGCTTGCTTATGTTAAACTCTGGAAACACCATATATTTT
>TRBD1|TRBV5-1|TRBJ2-4|-
CASSTDRADIQYF
TGCGCCAGCAGCACGGACAGGGCGGACATTCAGTACTTC
>-|TRBV9|TRBJ1-2|-
CASSVPGNYGYTF
TGTGCCAGCAGCGTTCCAGGGAACTATGGCTACACCTTC
>-|TRBV19|TRBJ2-6|once
CASRPLDSSGANVLTF
TGTGCCAGTAGACCCCTCGACAGCTCTGGGGCCAACGTCCTGACTTTC
>TRBD2|TRBV19|TRBJ2-7|-
CASSMGLAGAPGEQYF
TGTGCCAGTAGTATGGGACTAGCGGGGGCCCCGGGGGAGCAGTACTTC
>TRBD1|TRBV10-3|TRBJ1-1|-
CAISRQGLNTEAFF
TGTGCCATCAGTCGACAGGGCTTGAACACTGAAGCTTTCTTT
>-|TRBV9|TRBJ2-6|-
CASSLTRTGANVLTF
TGTGCCAGCAGCCTAACCAGGACTGGGGCCAACGTCCTGACTTTC
>-|TRBV6-2/TRBV6-3|TRBJ2-3|once
CASSYSHGEAGQKADTQYF
TGTGCCAGCAGTTACTCTCACGGGGAGGCGGGTCAAAAGGCAGATACGCAGTATTTT
>TRBD1|TRBV5-1|TRBJ1-4|-
CASATTGTGFGDEKLFF
TGCGCCAGCGCGACCACCGGGACAGGGTTTGGGGATGAAAAACTGTTTTTT
>-|TRBV10-3|TRBJ2-7|-
CAGGVGDRGGYEQYF
TGTGCCGGGGGGGTCGGAGACAGGGGAGGCTACGAGCAGTACTTC
>TRBD1|TRBV28|TRBJ2-7|once
CASSPIPGTGNYEQYF
TGTGCCAGCAGTCCGATACCCGGGACAGGTAACTACGAGCAGTACTTC
>TRBD1|TRBV7-8|TRBJ1-1|-
CASTLRQGSSEAFF
TGTGCCAGCACCTTGAGACAGGGAAGTTCTGAAGCTTTCTTT
>TRBD2|TRBV29-1|TRBJ2-4|-
CSVRGGDKNIQYF
TGCAGCGTGCGGGGGGGTGACAAAAACATTCAGTACTTC
>-|TRBV9|TRBJ1-6|-
CASSGPPGAYNSPLHF
TGTGCCAGCAGCGGACCTCCGGGAGCTTATAATTCACCCCTCCACTTT
>-|TRBV30|TRBJ1-1|-
CARTSVNTEAFF
TGTGCCCGAACCTCGGTGAACACTGAAGCTTTCTTT
>-|TRBV6-5|TRBJ1-2|-
CASSREGRGYTF
TGTGCCAGCAGTCGAGAGGGTCGTGGCTACACCTTC
>-|TRBV27|TRBJ1-1|-
CASRTRHDTEAFF
TGTGCCAGCAGGACCCGACACGACACTGAAGCTTTCTTT
>-|TRBV9|TRBJ2-1|-
CASSGAPGGHNEQFF
TGTGCCAGCAGCGGGGCGCCAGGCGGGCACAATGAGCAGTTCTTC
>-|TRBV11-2|TRBJ1-2|-
CASSLDRGTNYGYTF
TGTGCCAGCAGCTTAGATCGGGGGACTAACTATGGCTACACCTTC
>-|TRBV28|TRBJ2-7|once
CASSPPGAGVSYEQYF
TGTGCCAGCAGTCCCCCGGGGGCGGGGGTCTCCTACGAGCAGTACTTC
>-|TRBV9|TRBJ1-2|-
CASSPRGQVDYGYTF
TGTGCCAGCAGCCCTAGGGGCCAGGTCGACTATGGCTACACCTTC
>-|TRBV2|TRBJ2-7|-
CASRGDWGYEQYF
TGTGCCAGCAGGGGGGACTGGGGCTACGAGCAGTACTTC
>-|TRBV6-1|TRBJ2-6|once
CASSEQQAGANVLTF
TGTGCCAGCAGTGAGCAACAGGCTGGGGCCAACGTCCTGACTTTC
>-|TRBV6-5|TRBJ1-2|-
CASRGGGNYGYTF
TGTGCCAGCAGGGGAGGTGGCAACTATGGCTACACCTTC
>TRBD2|TRBV6-2/TRBV6-3|TRBJ2-2|-
CASSYSSSPIAGAPGELFF
TGTGCCAGCAGTTACTCTTCCTCCCCGATAGCGGGGGCACCCGGGGAGCTGTTTTTT
>-|TRBV7-3|TRBJ2-1|-
CASSLSPTSLEQFF
TGTGCCAGCAGCTTAAGCCCGACTAGTCTTGAGCAGTTCTTC
>-|TRBV9|TRBJ2-5|-
CASSAEGAQYF
TGTGCCAGCAGCGCCGAGGGGGCCCAGTACTTC
>-|TRBV18|TRBJ2-5|-
CASSSGKETQYF
TGTGCCAGCTCTTCAGGGAAAGAGACCCAGTACTTC
>TRBD1|TRBV2|TRBJ2-2|-
CASSDLGQGTGELFF
TGTGCCAGCAGTGACCTGGGACAGGGGACCGGGGAGCTGTTTTTT
>-|TRBV3-1/TRBV3-2|TRBJ1-2|-
CASSQDRNYGYTF
TGTGCCAGCAGCCAAGACAGAAACTATGGCTACACCTTC
>TRBD1|TRBV7-9|TRBJ1-5|once
CASSPGTGFNQPQHF
TGTGCCAGCAGCCCCGGGACAGGGTTCAATCAGCCCCAGCATTTT
>-|TRBV6-2/TRBV6-3|TRBJ2-2|-
CASSWRQGLNTGELFF
TGTGCCAGCAGTTGGCGGCAGGGGTTGAACACCGGGGAGCTGTTTTTT
>-|TRBV5-6|TRBJ1-2|-
CASSLGGRILFGYTF
TGTGCCAGCAGCTTGGGGGGGAGGATCCTATTTGGCTACACCTTC
>-|TRBV30|TRBJ2-6|-
CAWTAGSGANVLTF
TGTGCCTGGACGGCAGGGTCTGGGGCCAACGTCCTGACTTTC
>TRBD2|TRBV3-1/TRBV3-2|TRBJ2-3|once
CASSRLAGGTDTQYF
TGTGCCAGCAGCCGACTAGCGGGGGGCACAGATACGCAGTATTTT
>-|TRBV27|TRBJ1-3|-
CASSLPTEGNTIYF
TGTGCCAGCAGTTTACCGACAGAGGGAAACACCATATATTTT
>TRBD1|TRBV6-5|TRBJ1-1|-
CASMLDRVVTEAFF
TGTGCCAGCATGCTGGACAGGGTTGTCACTGAAGCTTTCTTT
>-|TRBV7-2|TRBJ1-2|once
CASSPLQGSGGYTF
TGTGCCAGCAGCCCCCTACAGGGTTCTGGTGGCTACACCTTC
>TRBD2|TRBV11-3|TRBJ2-2|-
CASAGGGADTGELFF
TGTGCCAGCGCGGGGGGGGGCGCGGACACCGGGGAGCTGTTTTTT
>TRBD1|TRBV5-6|TRBJ2-1|-
CASSLPGTGSYNEQFF
TGTGCCAGCAGCTTGCCCGGGACAGGGTCCTACAATGAGCAGTTCTTC
>TRBD2|TRBV6-4|TRBJ2-2|once
CASSGLAGNTGELFF
TGTGCCAGCAGCGGACTAGCGGGGAACACCGGGGAGCTGTTTTTT
>TRBD1|TRBV9|TRBJ1-5|-
CASSRGQGSNQPQHF
TGTGCCAGCAGCCGGGGACAGGGAAGCAATCAGCCCCAGCATTTT
>-|TRBV6-5|TRBJ1-2|-
CASSSQGNYGYTF
TGTGCCAGCAGTTCTCAGGGGAACTATGGCTACACCTTC
>TRBD1|TRBV11-3|TRBJ2-2|-
CASSLDLRQGATGELFF
TGTGCCAGCAGCTTAGATCTCCGCCAGGGGGCCACCGGGGAGCTGTTTTTT